This T cell receptor (beta chain) was identified in a study of T-cell memory formation after mild COVID-19. Study at large: Largely, the TCR clusters proved donor specific. Study conclusions and caveats: Researchers report contracting CD4+ clones mostly in CM and EM, with CD8+ clones in EMRA.

This clonotype was observed a handful of times. As yet, its antigen is unknown. With constant-segment primers, 5'RACE yielded cDNA libraries of TCR alpha and TCR beta that carried sample barcodes and UMIs. MiXCR, run by TCRdb on the 5' RACE reads, gives a single entry per CDR3 protein. The table shows hundreds of thousands of distinct CDR3 sequences, with approximately 15% occurring only once. This clonotype was obtained from a young man who had mild COVID-19 (a few samples of this study predate the infection). Cell type and time point are not known. Sequenced input: PBMCs or a T cell subset sorted from them (not recorded which).

CDR3 amino acids: CASTMGQENTGELFF. CDR3 nucleotide sequence: TGTGCCAGCACCATGGGACAGGAGAACACCGGGGAGCTGTTTTTT. This chain joins TRBV12-3 or TRBV12-4 and TRBJ2-2, with TRBD1 matching 8 bases. Trimming at V came to 7 bases and at J to 1 base, leaving 5 bases not matched to a gene. CDR3 size: 15 residues.